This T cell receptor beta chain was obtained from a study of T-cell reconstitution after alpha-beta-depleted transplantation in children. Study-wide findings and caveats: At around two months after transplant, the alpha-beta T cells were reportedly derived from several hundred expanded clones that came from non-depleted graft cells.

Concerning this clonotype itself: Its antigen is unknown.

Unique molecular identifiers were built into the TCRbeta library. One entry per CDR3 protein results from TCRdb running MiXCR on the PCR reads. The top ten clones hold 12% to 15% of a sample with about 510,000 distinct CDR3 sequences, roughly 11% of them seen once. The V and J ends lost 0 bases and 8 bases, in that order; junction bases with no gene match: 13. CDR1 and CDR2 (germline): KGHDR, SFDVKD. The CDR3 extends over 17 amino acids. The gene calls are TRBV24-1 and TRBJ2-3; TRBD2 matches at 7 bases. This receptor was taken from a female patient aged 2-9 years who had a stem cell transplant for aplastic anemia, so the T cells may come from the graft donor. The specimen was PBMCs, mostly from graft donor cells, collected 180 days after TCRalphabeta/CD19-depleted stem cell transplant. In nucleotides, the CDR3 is TGTGCCACCAGTGATTTGCGGACTCGCGGGAGAATCGGTACGCAGTATTTT. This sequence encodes CATSDLRTRGRIGTQYF.